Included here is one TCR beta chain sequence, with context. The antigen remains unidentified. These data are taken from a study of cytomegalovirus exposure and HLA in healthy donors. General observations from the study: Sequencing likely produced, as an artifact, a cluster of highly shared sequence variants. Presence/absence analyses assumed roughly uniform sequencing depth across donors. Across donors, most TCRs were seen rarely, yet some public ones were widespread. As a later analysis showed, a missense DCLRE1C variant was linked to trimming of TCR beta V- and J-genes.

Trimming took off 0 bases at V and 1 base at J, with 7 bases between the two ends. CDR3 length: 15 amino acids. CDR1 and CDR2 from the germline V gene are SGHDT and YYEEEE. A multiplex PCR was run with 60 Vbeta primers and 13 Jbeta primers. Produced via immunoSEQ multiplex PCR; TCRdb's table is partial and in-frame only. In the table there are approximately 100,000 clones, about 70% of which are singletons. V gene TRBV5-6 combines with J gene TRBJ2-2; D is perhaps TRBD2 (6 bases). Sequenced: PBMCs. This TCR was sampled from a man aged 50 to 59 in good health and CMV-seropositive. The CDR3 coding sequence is TGTGCCAGCAGCTTGGGACTAGAGAACACCGGGGAGCTGTTTTTT. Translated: CASSLGLENTGELFF. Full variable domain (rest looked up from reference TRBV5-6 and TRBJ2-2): DAGVTQSPTHLIKTRGQQVTLRCSPKSGHDTVSWYQQALGQGPQFIFQYYEEEERQRGNFPDRFSGHQFPNYSSELNVNALLLGDSALYLCASSLGLENTGELFFGEGSRLTVL.